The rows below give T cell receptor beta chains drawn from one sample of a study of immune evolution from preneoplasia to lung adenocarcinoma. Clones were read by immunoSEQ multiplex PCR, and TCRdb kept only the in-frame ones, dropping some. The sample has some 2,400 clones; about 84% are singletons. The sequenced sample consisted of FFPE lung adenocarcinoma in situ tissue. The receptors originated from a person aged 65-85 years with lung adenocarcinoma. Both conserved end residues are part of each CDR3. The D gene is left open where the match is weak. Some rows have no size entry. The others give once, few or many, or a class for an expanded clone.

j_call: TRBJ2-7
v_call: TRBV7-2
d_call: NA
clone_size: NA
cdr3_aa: CASSLAIRNEQYF
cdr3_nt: TGTGCCAGCAGCTTAGCAATCCGAAACGAGCAGTACTTC

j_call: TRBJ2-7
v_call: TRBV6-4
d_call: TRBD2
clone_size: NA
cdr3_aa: CARSSGCYEQYF
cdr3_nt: TGTGCCAGATCTAGCGGATGCTACGAGCAGTACTTC

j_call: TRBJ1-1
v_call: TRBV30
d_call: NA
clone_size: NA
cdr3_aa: CAYQRSALNTEAFF
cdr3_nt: TGTGCCTACCAAAGGTCGGCTTTGAACACTGAAGCTTTCTTT

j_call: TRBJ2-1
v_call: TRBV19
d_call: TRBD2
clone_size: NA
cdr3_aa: CASSFSGRSNEQFF
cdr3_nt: TGTGCCAGTAGTTTCAGCGGGAGGTCAAATGAGCAGTTCTTC

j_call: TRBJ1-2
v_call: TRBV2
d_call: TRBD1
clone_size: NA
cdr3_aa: CASKGQGAQNYGYTF
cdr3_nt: TGTGCCAGCAAAGGCCAGGGGGCGCAAAACTATGGCTACACCTTC

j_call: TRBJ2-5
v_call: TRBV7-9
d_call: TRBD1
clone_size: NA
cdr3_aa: CASSFGTGNWETQYF
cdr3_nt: TGTGCCAGCAGCTTCGGGACAGGGAATTGGGAGACCCAGTACTTC

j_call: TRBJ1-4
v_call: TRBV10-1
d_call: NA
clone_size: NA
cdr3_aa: CASSAGGVSEKLFF
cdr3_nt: TGCGCCAGCAGTGCGGGGGGGGTGTCGGAAAAACTGTTTTTT

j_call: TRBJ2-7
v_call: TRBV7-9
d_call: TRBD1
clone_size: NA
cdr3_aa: CASSHRDRNYEQYF
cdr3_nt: TGTGCCAGCAGCCACCGGGACAGGAACTACGAGCAGTACTTC

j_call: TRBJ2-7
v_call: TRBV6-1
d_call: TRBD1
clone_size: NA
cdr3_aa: CASSEWSNRGNEQYF
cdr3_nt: TGTGCCAGCAGTGAATGGTCCAACAGGGGCAACGAGCAGTACTTC

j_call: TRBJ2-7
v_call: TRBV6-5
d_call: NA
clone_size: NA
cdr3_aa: CASSYPFGASYEQYF
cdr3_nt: TGTGCCAGCAGTTACCCGTTCGGTGCGTCCTACGAGCAGTACTTC

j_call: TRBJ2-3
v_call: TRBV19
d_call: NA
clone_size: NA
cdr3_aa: CASTPRGSADTQYF
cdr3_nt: TGTGCCAGTACCCCAAGGGGGAGTGCAGATACGCAGTATTTT

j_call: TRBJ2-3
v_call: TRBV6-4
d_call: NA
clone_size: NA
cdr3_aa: CASSERDSAIDTQYF
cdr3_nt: TGTGCCAGCAGTGAAAGAGACAGCGCAATAGATACGCAGTATTTT

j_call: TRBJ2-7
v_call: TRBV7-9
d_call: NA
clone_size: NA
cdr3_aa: CASSTTGTDPKWGFDEQYF
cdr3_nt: TGTGCCAGCAGTACGACCGGGACGGACCCTAAGTGGGGTTTCGACGAGCAGTACTTC

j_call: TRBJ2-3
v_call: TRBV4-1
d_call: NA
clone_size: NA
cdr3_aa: CASSQFGGSDTQYF
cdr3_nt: TGCGCCAGCAGCCAATTCGGAGGGTCAGATACGCAGTATTTT

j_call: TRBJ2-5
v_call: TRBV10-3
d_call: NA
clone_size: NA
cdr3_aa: CAITAGQAGETQYF
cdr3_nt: TGTGCCATCACCGCTGGTCAGGCGGGGGAGACCCAGTACTTC

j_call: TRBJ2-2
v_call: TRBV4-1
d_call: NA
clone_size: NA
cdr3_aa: CASSQDVYGPPGNTGELFF
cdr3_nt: TGCGCCAGCAGCCAAGATGTTTACGGACCGCCGGGCAACACCGGGGAGCTGTTTTTT

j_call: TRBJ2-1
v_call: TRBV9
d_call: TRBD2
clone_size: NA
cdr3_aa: CASSTSGLAGGNEQFF
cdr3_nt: TGTGCCAGCAGCACTTCGGGGCTAGCGGGAGGCAATGAGCAGTTCTTC

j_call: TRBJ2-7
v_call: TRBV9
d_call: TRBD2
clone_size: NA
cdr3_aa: CASSVGLRGGAPYEQYF
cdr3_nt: TGTGCCAGCAGCGTAGGTTTGCGGGGGGGGGCCCCCTACGAGCAGTACTTC

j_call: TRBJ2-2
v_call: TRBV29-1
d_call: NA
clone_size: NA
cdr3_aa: CSVANTGELFF
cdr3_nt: TGCAGCGTTGCAAACACCGGGGAGCTGTTTTTT

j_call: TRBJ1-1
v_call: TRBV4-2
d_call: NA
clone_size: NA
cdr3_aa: CASSLGPYEAFF
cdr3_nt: TGTGCCAGCAGCCTGGGACCTTATGAAGCTTTCTTT

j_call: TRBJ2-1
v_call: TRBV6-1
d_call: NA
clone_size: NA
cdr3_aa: CASSDDTSSSYNEQFF
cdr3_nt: TGTGCCAGCAGTGACGACACCTCGAGCTCCTACAATGAGCAGTTCTTC

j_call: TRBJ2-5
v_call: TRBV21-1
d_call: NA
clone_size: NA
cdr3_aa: CASSKGTGGGETQYF
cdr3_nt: TGTGCCAGCAGCAAAGGGACTGGAGGGGGAGAGACCCAGTACTTC

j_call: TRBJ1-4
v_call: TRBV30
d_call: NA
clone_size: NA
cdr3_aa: CAWSAWGSTNEKLFF
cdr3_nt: TGTGCCTGGAGCGCCTGGGGCTCTACTAATGAAAAACTGTTTTTT

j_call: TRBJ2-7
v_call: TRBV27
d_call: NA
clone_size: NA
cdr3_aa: CATPSRAPGEQYF
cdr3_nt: TGTGCCACCCCCTCGAGGGCACCAGGCGAGCAGTACTTC

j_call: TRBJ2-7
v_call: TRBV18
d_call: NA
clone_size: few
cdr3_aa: CASSTGQIYEQYF
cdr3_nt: TGTGCCAGCTCAACCGGACAGATCTACGAGCAGTACTTC

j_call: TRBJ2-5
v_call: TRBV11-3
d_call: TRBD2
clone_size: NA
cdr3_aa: CASSLDWAGAQYF
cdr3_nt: TGTGCCAGCAGCTTAGATTGGGCGGGGGCCCAGTACTTC

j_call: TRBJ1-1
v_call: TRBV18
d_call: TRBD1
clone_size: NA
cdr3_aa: CASSRGGATNTEAFF
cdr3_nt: TGTGCCAGCTCACGAGGGGGCGCGACGAACACTGAAGCTTTCTTT

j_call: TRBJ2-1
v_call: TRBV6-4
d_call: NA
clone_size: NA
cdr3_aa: CASSARLDNEQFF
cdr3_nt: TGTGCCAGCAGCGCCCGACTAGACAATGAGCAGTTCTTC

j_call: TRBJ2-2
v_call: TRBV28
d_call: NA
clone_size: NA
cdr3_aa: CASSPSGPNTGELFF
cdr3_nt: TGTGCCAGCAGTCCCTCCGGGCCGAACACCGGGGAGCTGTTTTTT

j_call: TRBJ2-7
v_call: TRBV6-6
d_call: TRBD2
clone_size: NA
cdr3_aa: CASSTGGYEQYF
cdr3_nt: TGTGCCAGCAGTACGGGGGGCTACGAGCAGTACTTC

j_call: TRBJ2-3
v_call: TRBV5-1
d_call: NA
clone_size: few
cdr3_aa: CASSFSTDTQYF
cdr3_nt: TGCGCCAGCAGCTTTAGCACAGATACGCAGTATTTT

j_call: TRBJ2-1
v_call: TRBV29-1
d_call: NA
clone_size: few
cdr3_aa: CSVELSGSSYNEQFF
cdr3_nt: TGCAGCGTTGAACTTAGCGGAAGCTCCTACAATGAGCAGTTCTTC

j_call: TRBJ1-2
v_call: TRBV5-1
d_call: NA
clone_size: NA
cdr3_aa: CASSLGENYGYTF
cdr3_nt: TGCGCCAGCAGCTTGGGCGAGAACTATGGCTACACCTTC

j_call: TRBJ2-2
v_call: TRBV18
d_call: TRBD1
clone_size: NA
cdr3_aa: CASSAGQGKTGELFF
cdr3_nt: TGTGCCAGCTCAGCGGGACAGGGGAAAACCGGGGAGCTGTTTTTT

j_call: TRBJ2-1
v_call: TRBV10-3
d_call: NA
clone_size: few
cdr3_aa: CAISEEQGANEQFF
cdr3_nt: TGTGCCATCAGTGAGGAACAGGGAGCCAATGAGCAGTTCTTC

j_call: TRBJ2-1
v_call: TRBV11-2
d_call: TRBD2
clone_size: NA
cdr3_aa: CASSFSGRAYYNEQFF
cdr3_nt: TGTGCCAGCAGCTTTAGCGGGAGGGCATACTACAATGAGCAGTTCTTC

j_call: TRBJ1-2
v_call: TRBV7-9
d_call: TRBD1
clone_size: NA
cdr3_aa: CASSKTLGGQHYGYTF
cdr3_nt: TGTGCCAGCAGTAAAACCCTCGGGGGACAGCACTATGGCTACACCTTC

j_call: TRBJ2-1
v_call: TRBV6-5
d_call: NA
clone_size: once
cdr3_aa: CATTAFSSLNEQFF
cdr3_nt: TGTGCCACGACTGCCTTTTCCAGCCTCAATGAGCAGTTCTTC

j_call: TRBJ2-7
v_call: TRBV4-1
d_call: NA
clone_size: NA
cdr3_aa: CASSQVEASRSSEQYF
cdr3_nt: TGCGCCAGCAGCCAAGTAGAGGCTAGCCGAAGTTCGGAGCAGTACTTC

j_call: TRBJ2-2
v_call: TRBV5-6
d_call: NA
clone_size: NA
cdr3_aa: CVSSPTGSPGELFF
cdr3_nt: TGTGTCAGCAGTCCAACAGGGAGTCCCGGGGAGCTGTTTTTT

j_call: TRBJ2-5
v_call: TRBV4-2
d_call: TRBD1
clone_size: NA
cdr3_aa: CASSQGQGGETQYF
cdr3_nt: TGTGCCAGCAGCCAAGGACAGGGGGGAGAGACCCAGTACTTC

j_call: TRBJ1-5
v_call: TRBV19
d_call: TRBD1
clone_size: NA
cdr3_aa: CASSKTPGGTGNQPQHF
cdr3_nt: TGTGCCAGTAGCAAGACACCAGGGGGAACGGGCAATCAGCCCCAGCATTTT

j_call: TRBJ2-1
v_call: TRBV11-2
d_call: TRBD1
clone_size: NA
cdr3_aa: CASSGGTGANNEQFF
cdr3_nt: TGTGCCAGCAGCGGTGGGACAGGGGCCAACAATGAGCAGTTCTTC

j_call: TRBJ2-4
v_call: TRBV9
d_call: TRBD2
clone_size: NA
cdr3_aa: CASSSRTSAAKNIQYF
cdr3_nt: TGTGCCAGCAGCTCCAGGACTAGCGCAGCCAAAAACATTCAGTACTTC

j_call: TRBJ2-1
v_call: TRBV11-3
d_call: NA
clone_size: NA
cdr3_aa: CASSLGYGVLNEQFF
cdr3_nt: TGTGCCAGCAGCTTAGGATACGGGGTGTTGAATGAGCAGTTCTTC

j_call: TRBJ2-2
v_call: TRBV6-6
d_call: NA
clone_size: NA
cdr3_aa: CASSPVVGGGTGELFF
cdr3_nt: TGTGCCAGCAGCCCCGTCGTAGGGGGGGGCACCGGGGAGCTGTTTTTT

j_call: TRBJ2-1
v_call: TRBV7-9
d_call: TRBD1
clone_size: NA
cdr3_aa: CASRFGDRPFFF
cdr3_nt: TGTGCCAGCAGGTTCGGGGACAGACCCTTTTTCTTC

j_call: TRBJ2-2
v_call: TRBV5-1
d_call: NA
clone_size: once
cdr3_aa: CASSSQGPDRTGELFF
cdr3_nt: TGCGCCAGCAGCTCTCAGGGACCCGACCGCACCGGGGAGCTGTTTTTT

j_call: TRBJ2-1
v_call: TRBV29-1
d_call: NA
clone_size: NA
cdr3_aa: CSVNRATYNEQFF
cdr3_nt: TGCAGCGTTAACAGGGCCACCTACAATGAGCAGTTCTTC

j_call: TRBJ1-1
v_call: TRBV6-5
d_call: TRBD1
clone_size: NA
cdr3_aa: CASRDRGLTEAFF
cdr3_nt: TGTGCCAGCAGGGACAGGGGGCTCACTGAAGCTTTCTTT